Presented here are 21 T cell receptor beta chains from one specimen sequenced in a study of T cells in narcolepsy. Measured with immunoSEQ multiplex PCR; TCRdb has only the in-frame clones, and not every one. The sample shows roughly 8,100 clones, over 60% of them seen only once. Material for sequencing was CD45RA- memory CD8+ T cells from PBMCs. The receptors were gathered from a human donor with narcolepsy.

Within the sample, this clone is large. The gene calls are TRBV5-6 and TRBJ2-7; D not resolved. CDR3 size: 13 residues. The ends were cut back, 3 bases at V and 4 bases at J, with 11 bases in the middle. CDR1 and CDR2 from the germline V gene are SGHDT and YYEEEE. In DNA form, the CDR3 reads TGTGCCAGCAGCTCCCTTAAAGCGTACGAGCAGTACTTC. It specifies CASSSLKAYEQYF.

V is TRBV2 and J is TRBJ1-1; D gene uncertain. Germline assignment: CDR1 SNHLY and CDR2 FYNNEI. The V end lost 6 bases, the J end lost 7 bases, and 15 bases lay between the germline ends. This CDR3 region has 13 residues. The CDR3 spells CASSFSDELEAFF. The CDR3, as DNA: TGTGCCAGCAGCTTCTCCGATGAGCTTGAAGCTTTCTTT.

The J gene is TRBJ1-2, the V gene TRBV7-9; 9 bases are shared with TRBD1. The CDR3 sequence is 14 residues long. Germline V CDR1 and CDR2: SEHNR, FQNEAQ (reference sequence). J gave up 7 bases and V 3 bases, and 6 bases lay outside the gene matches. The CDR3 nucleotides are TGTGCCAGCAGCTTTAGTGGACAGGGGTTTGGCTACACCTTC. As protein: CASSFSGQGFGYTF.

The chain carries TRBV18 and TRBJ2-3, with 7 bases fitting TRBD2. V shed 5 bases and J 2 bases; nucleotides not matched to a gene: 34. The germline V gene encodes CDR1 KGHSH and CDR2 LQKENI. CDR3 length: 24 amino acids. The CDR3 DNA reads TGTGCCAGCTCATCACTACTGGCCGATAGTTTCGGAGGAAGCGGGGTTACTGACACAGATACGCAGTATTTT. It codes for CASSSLLADSFGGSGVTDTDTQYF. Full variable domain (outside the CDR3, taken from reference TRBV18 and TRBJ2-3): NAGVMQNPRHLVRRRGQEARLRCSPMKGHSHVYWYRQLPEEGLKFMVYLQKENIIDESGMPKERFSAEFPKEGPSILRIQQVVRGDSAAYFCASSSLLADSFGGSGVTDTDTQYFGPGTRLTVL.

The chain is built from TRBV5-1 and TRBJ2-1, with 7 nucleotides matching TRBD2. V trimming: 4 bases; J trimming: 3 bases; junction bases outside the gene matches: 16. The CDR3 totals 18 residues. Per the germline V gene, CDR1 is SGHRS and CDR2 is YFSETQ. This CDR3 reads CASSAPGGMRGNYNEQFF. CDR3 sequence (DNA): TGCGCCAGCAGCGCTCCCGGGGGAATGCGGGGGAACTACAATGAGCAGTTCTTC.

This clone was detected only a few times. The chain uses TRBV6-1 and TRBJ1-5, with 9 bases identical to TRBD1. V shed 3 bases and J 6 bases; nucleotides not matched to a gene: 6. The CDR3 has 15 residues. Germline V gives CDR1 MNHNS, CDR2 SASEGT. The chain's CDR3 is CASSEGGQGGQPQHF. The CDR3 coding sequence is TGTGCCAGCAGTGAGGGGGGACAGGGAGGTCAGCCCCAGCATTTT.

This clone was found a few times. The genes are TRBV28 and TRBJ2-7; 8 bases align to TRBD1. Per the germline V gene, CDR1 is MDHEN and CDR2 is SYDVKM. This CDR3 is 13 amino acids long. Trimming cost V 6 bases and J 9 bases; bases outside gene matches: 10. CDR3 nucleotide sequence: TGTGCCAGCAGGGACGGACAGGGAGGTGGGCAGTACTTC. Its protein is CASRDGQGGGQYF.

The V gene is TRBV30, the J gene TRBJ1-5, with TRBD1 matching 7 bases. The ends lost 1 base at V and 5 bases at J; junction bases unmatched: 2. The CDR3 is 13 residues long. In germline, CDR1 is GTSNPN, CDR2 SVGIG (reference sequence). The CDR3 nucleotides are TGTGCCTGGAGTGCCGACAGGGATCAGCCCCAGCATTTT. This gives the protein CAWSADRDQPQHF.

The V call is TRBV29-1, the J call TRBJ2-2, with D unclear. Trimming stripped 7 bases from V and 3 bases from J, with 9 bases between. The CDR3 contains 12 residues. Looked up from germline, CDR1 is SQVTM and CDR2 is ANQGSEA. CDR3 loop: CSGQLYTGELFF. The CDR3, as DNA: TGCAGCGGCCAACTATACACCGGGGAGCTGTTTTTT.

This chain links TRBV18 with TRBJ2-7, with 9 bases aligning to TRBD2. The CDR3 spans 15 residues. CDR1 and CDR2 (germline): KGHSH, LQKENI. V trimming: 4 bases; J trimming: 2 bases; junction bases outside the gene matches: 6. DNA for the CDR3: TGTGCCAGCTCACTCAACGCGGGGGGGACCTACGAGCAGTACTTC. Protein product: CASSLNAGGTYEQYF.

The rearrangement links TRBV2 to TRBJ2-3, with unresolved D. The CDR3 runs 15 residues. Between the trimmed V and J ends, which lost 5 bases and 4 bases, there was a span of 16 bases. Germline CDR1 and CDR2: SNHLY and FYNNEI. The CDR3 here is CASSPNPRAADTQYF. The CDR3 nucleotides are TGTGCCAGCAGTCCCAATCCGCGCGCCGCAGATACGCAGTATTTT. Full variable domain (outside the CDR3, taken from reference TRBV2 and TRBJ2-3): EPEVTQTPSHQVTQMGQEVILRCVPISNHLYFYWYRQILGQKVEFLVSFYNNEISEKSEIFDDQFSVERPDGSNFTLKIRSTKLEDSAMYFCASSPNPRAADTQYFGPGTRLTVL.

The chain uses TRBV29-1 and TRBJ1-1; D perhaps matches TRBD1 (6 bases). Germline V gene data show CDR1 as SQVTM and CDR2 as ANQGSEA. V was pared by 7 bases and J by 5 bases, with 14 bases between. The CDR3 runs to 12 residues. CDR3 in DNA: TGCAGCGCCTACTCAGGGGAAACTGAAGCTTTCTTT. Protein: CSAYSGETEAFF.

This clone was seen only a few times. V gene TRBV19 combines with J gene TRBJ1-1; D gene uncertain. V was clipped by 3 bases and J by 6 bases, with 14 bases between them. The CDR3 contains 14 residues. The germline gives CDR1 LNHDA, CDR2 SQIVND (reference sequence). CDR3 sequence: CASSILSGIPEAFF. The CDR3 region has the DNA TGTGCCAGTAGTATTCTGTCCGGGATCCCTGAAGCTTTCTTT.

There are a few counts of this clone. The chain joins TRBV7-9 to TRBJ2-5; 9 positions match TRBD2. The CDR3 sequence is 16 residues long. CDR1 is SEHNR and CDR2 is FQNEAQ in the germline V gene (reference sequence). The V gene end was trimmed by 3 bases and the J gene end by 5 bases; junction bases not matched to a gene: 10. CDR3 sequence reads: CASSLAPAGGRETQYF. CDR3 in DNA: TGTGCCAGCAGCTTGGCCCCAGCGGGGGGCAGGGAGACCCAGTACTTC.

The chain combines TRBV7-9 with TRBJ2-3; the D is unclear. The V gene lost 6 bases and the J gene lost 0 bases, with 13 bases spanning the gap. This CDR3 spans 15 amino acids. In germline, CDR1 is SEHNR, CDR2 FQNEAQ (reference sequence). This chain's CDR3 is CASSTPAASTDTQYF. CDR3 DNA sequence: TGTGCCAGCAGTACTCCAGCTGCTAGCACAGATACGCAGTATTTT.

The chain links TRBV6-5 to TRBJ2-7, with D unclear. This CDR3 region has 13 residues. Looked up from germline, CDR1 is MNHEY and CDR2 is SVGAGI. Trimming cost V 6 bases and J 4 bases, with 13 bases left between them. The chain's CDR3 is CASSALKDYEQYF. The CDR3 DNA reads as TGTGCCAGCAGCGCTTTGAAGGATTACGAGCAGTACTTC.

The chain joins TRBV7-9 to TRBJ1-3; 10 positions match TRBD1. CDR3 length: 19 amino acids. The germline V gene encodes CDR1 SEHNR and CDR2 FQNEAQ (reference sequence). Germline trimming cut 4 bases from V and 2 bases from J; bases unmatched to any gene: 14. This CDR3 is CASSSPLISTGGAGNTIYF. The CDR3 bases are TGTGCCAGCAGCTCGCCGCTAATATCGACAGGGGGCGCTGGAAACACCATATATTTT.

The chain joins TRBV4-3 to TRBJ2-7; D is possibly TRBD2 (6 bases). Per the germline V gene, CDR1 is LGHNA and CDR2 is YSLEER. V was pared by 0 bases and J by 1 base, with 13 bases between. The CDR3 extends over 16 amino acids. DNA of the CDR3: TGCGCCAGCAGCCAAGACTACCCCGGGGGTTCCTACGAGCAGTACTTC. Encoded protein: CASSQDYPGGSYEQYF.

The V gene is TRBV27, the J gene TRBJ2-3; tentatively, D is TRBD2 (6 bases). In germline, CDR1 is MNHEY, CDR2 SMNVEV (reference sequence). The CDR3 loop spans 15 amino acids. V dropped 4 bases and J dropped 1 base, with 12 bases sitting between them. CDR3 nucleotides: TGTGCCAGCAGTTACCAGGGACTGGGCACAGATACGCAGTATTTT. Encoded protein: CASSYQGLGTDTQYF.

This clone was seen a handful of times. An end of the junction does not agree with germline; a read error may underlie this. V gene TRBV5-8 combines with J gene TRBJ2-7; 7 bases agree with TRBD1. The CDR3 spans 14 residues. Germline CDR1 and CDR2: SGHTS and YDEGEE. The CDR3 is CASSFGTASSEQYF. The CDR3 DNA follows: TGTGCCAGCAGCTTTGGGACAGCCTCCTCCGAGCAGTACTTC.

V usage is TRBV15 and J usage is TRBJ2-3, with 11 bases lining up with TRBD2. Germline loops: CDR1 LNHNV, CDR2 YYDKDF (reference sequence). V lost 4 bases to trimming and J lost 2 bases; unmatched junction nucleotides: 2. The CDR3 length is 15 residues. The CDR3 coding sequence is TGTGCCACCAGCAATAGCGGGGGGGCCACAGATACGCAGTATTTT. Translating gives CATSNSGGATDTQYF. The full variable domain, completed using reference TRBV15 and TRBJ2-3, is DAMVIQNPRYQVTQFGKPVTLSCSQTLNHNVMYWYQQKSSQAPKLLFHYYDKDFNNEADTPDNFQSRRPNTSFCFLDIRSPGLGDTAMYLCATSNSGGATDTQYFGPGTRLTVL.